These 13 T cell receptor beta chains were all obtained from the same sample, sequenced in a study of cytomegalovirus exposure and HLA in healthy donors. Amplification used 60 Vbeta primers and 13 Jbeta primers. Using immunoSEQ multiplex PCR, the repertoire was profiled, and TCRdb retains in-frame clones only, with some absent. Of 200,000 or so clones in the sample, 79% were seen once. The specimen was PBMCs. The source of these receptors is a male donor in good health and CMV-seropositive.

The rearrangement joins TRBV30 to TRBJ2-5; 7 bases match TRBD2. Germline-derived CDR1 and CDR2 are GTSNPN and SVGIG (reference sequence). CDR3 length equals 14 residues. Trimming took 0 bases from V and 5 from J; bases not matched to a gene: 6. The CDR3, as DNA: TGTGCCTGGAGTGTACTTCCGGGAGGCGAGACCCAGTACTTC. Residues: CAWSVLPGGETQYF.

This chain connects TRBV7-2 to TRBJ2-7; D gene unclear. This CDR3 comprises 14 residues. V gave up 3 bases and J gave up 0 bases, with 9 bases separating them. Germline V gives CDR1 SGHTA, CDR2 FQGNSA. CDR3 sequence: CASSLTAASYEQYF. In nucleotides, the CDR3 is TGTGCCAGCAGCTTGACTGCTGCCTCCTACGAGCAGTACTTC.

This chain's CDR3 is CAWRGLAGFHYSYNEQFF. CDR3 DNA sequence: TGTGCCTGGAGAGGACTAGCGGGATTCCATTACTCCTACAATGAGCAGTTCTTC. This chain joins TRBV30 and TRBJ2-1; TRBD2 matches 12 bases. The CDR3 covers 18 residues. Trimming at V came to 3 bases and at J to 0 bases, leaving 9 bases not matched to a gene. Per germline, CDR1 GTSNPN and CDR2 SVGIG (reference sequence).

This chain connects TRBV2 to TRBJ1-5; D not certain. V lost 6 bases, J lost 2 bases, and 20 bases lay in between. In germline, CDR1 is SNHLY, CDR2 FYNNEI. This CDR3 is 17 amino acids long. The CDR3 nucleotides are TGTGCCAGCAGGGACCGGGAAGCGGTGTATGGCAATCAGCCCCAGCATTTT. It is translated as CASRDREAVYGNQPQHF.

The chain employs TRBV7-9 and TRBJ1-5, with D unclear. The V end was cut by 1 base, the J end by 7 bases, with 8 bases between. Per germline, CDR1 SEHNR and CDR2 FQNEAQ (reference sequence). The CDR3 covers 13 residues. The CDR3 here is CASSLGRGQPQHF. DNA of the CDR3: TGTGCCAGCAGCTTAGGACGGGGACAGCCCCAGCATTTT.

Details on this clone: A read error may produce the germline difference seen at one junction end. The chain recombines TRBV7-9 with TRBJ1-2, with a weak D call TRBD1 (6 bases). The CDR3 spans 12 residues. CDR1 and CDR2 from the germline V gene are SEHNR and FQNEAQ (reference sequence). Here the CDR3 DNA reads TGTGCCAGCAGCCTAGGGGGGGGACCGGCAACTTTC. Translating it yields CASSLGGGPATF.

This rearrangement joins TRBV5-8 to TRBJ1-1; D possibly corresponds to TRBD1 (6 bases). The CDR3 totals 16 residues. Trimming shortened V by 4 bases and J by 7 bases, and 23 bases separated the two germline ends. In germline, CDR1 is SGHTS, CDR2 YDEGEE. The CDR3 protein is CASSPKTGQGKGEAFF. CDR3 bases: TGTGCCAGCAGCCCCAAAACGGGTCAGGGGAAGGGTGAAGCTTTCTTT.

Points on this clone: The same CDR3 also results from other DNA sequences found in this sample. The chain joins TRBV6-5 to TRBJ1-1; TRBD1 aligns across 9 bases. V lost 5 bases to trimming and J lost 4 bases; unmatched junction nucleotides: 5. The CDR3 length is 14 residues. CDR1 and CDR2 (germline): MNHEY, SVGAGI. This chain's CDR3 is CASSRGQGGTEAFF. In DNA, the CDR3 is TGTGCCAGCAGTCGGGGACAGGGAGGCACTGAAGCTTTCTTT.

V is TRBV4-1 and J is TRBJ1-2; TRBD1 matches 10 bases. Per germline, CDR1 MGHRA and CDR2 YSYEKL. Losses at the gene ends were 1 base for V and 4 bases for J; bases not matched to a gene: 3. The CDR3 covers 15 residues. In DNA, the CDR3 is TGCGCCAGCAGCCAAGCGGGACAGGGGCTCTATGGCTACACCTTC. Translated, it gives CASSQAGQGLYGYTF.

In regard to this clone: One end of the junction does not line up with germline, which may come from a read error. The J gene is TRBJ1-1, the V gene TRBV7-9; D gene uncertain. The germline CDR1 and CDR2 sequences are SEHNR and FQNEAQ (reference sequence). This CDR3 comprises 13 residues. The CDR3, as DNA: TGTTCCAGCAGCTTAGGCAGGCAAACTGAAGCTTTCTTT. Its translation: CSSSLGRQTEAFF. The whole variable domain, filled in from reference TRBV7-9 and TRBJ1-1, reads DTGVSQNPRHKITKRGQNVTFRCDPISEHNRLYWYRQTLGQGPEFLTYFQNEAQLEKSRLLSDRFSAERPKGSFSTLEIQRTEQGDSAMYLCSSSLGRQTEAFFGQGTRLTVV.

V usage is TRBV7-2 and J usage is TRBJ2-1, with 8 bases aligning to TRBD2. CDR1 is SGHTA and CDR2 is FQGNSA in the germline V gene. V gave up 2 bases and J gave up 0 bases; unmatched junction bases: 6. This CDR3 has 17 amino acids. CDR3 DNA sequence: TGTGCCAGCAGCTTAAGCCCCAGCGGGAGCTCCTACAATGAGCAGTTCTTC. It codes for CASSLSPSGSSYNEQFF.

This clone has a handful of counts. The chain employs TRBV2 and TRBJ1-1; the D is unclear. This CDR3 comprises 13 residues. Trimming took off 6 bases at V and 1 base at J, with 9 bases between the two ends. The germline gives CDR1 SNHLY, CDR2 FYNNEI. The CDR3 reads CASRGYRNTEAFF. The CDR3 DNA follows: TGTGCCAGCAGGGGTTACAGGAACACTGAAGCTTTCTTT.

The chain has TRBV2 and TRBJ1-2; TRBD1 agrees at 8 bases. The germline gives CDR1 SNHLY, CDR2 FYNNEI. The J segment lost 8 bases and the V segment lost 6 bases, leaving 8 bases of the junction unmatched. The CDR3 has 13 amino acids. The CDR3 loop is CASSSDRGRGYTF. The DNA of the CDR3 is TGTGCCAGCAGCTCCGACAGGGGCCGGGGCTACACCTTC.